These 4 T cell receptor beta chains share one sample of origin, sequenced in a study of blood T cell repertoires in COVID-19. The assay was immunoSEQ multiplex PCR, and TCRdb's table has in-frame clones only and misses some. This table has about 200,000 clones, nearly 90% appearing once. The sequencing sample was made of peripheral blood. The receptor set was obtained from a man aged 60 to 75 with active or convalescent COVID-19.

V gene TRBV18 combines with J gene TRBJ2-7; 7 bases match TRBD1. V was clipped by 3 bases and J by 0 bases; unmatched bases: 5. Germline CDR1 reads KGHSH; CDR2 reads LQKENI. This CDR3 is 15 amino acids long. DNA of the CDR3: TGTGCCAGCTCACCGACAGGGTCCTACTCCTACGAGCAGTACTTC. Translated: CASSPTGSYSYEQYF.

V gene TRBV2 combines with J gene TRBJ1-1, with 12 bases fitting TRBD1. CDR1 is SNHLY, CDR2 FYNNEI, per germline. Losses at the gene ends were 2 bases for V and 10 bases for J; bases not matched to a gene: 17. CDR3 length equals 18 residues. DNA for the CDR3: TGTGCCAGCAGTGAAATGGGACAGGGGGCGATTCCCACCACGGGAGCTTTCTTT. Translated: CASSEMGQGAIPTTGAFF.

The chain combines TRBV24-1 with TRBJ1-5, with 12 bases fitting TRBD1. Looked up from germline, CDR1 is KGHDR and CDR2 is SFDVKD. There are 17 residues in the CDR3. V was pared by 4 bases and J by 2 bases, with 5 bases of the junction left unmatched. The CDR3 reads CATSDQGTGGCNQPQHF. The CDR3 DNA reads TGTGCCACCAGTGACCAGGGGACAGGGGGCTGCAATCAGCCCCAGCATTTT.

This chain links TRBV11-2 with TRBJ1-1; 9 bases are shared with TRBD1. The CDR3 is made up of 14 amino acids. Germline CDR1 reads SGHAT; CDR2 reads FQNNGV. V trimming: 5 bases; J trimming: 10 bases; junction bases outside the gene matches: 11. The CDR3 loop reads CASSSHGQGSLAFF. In nucleotides, the CDR3 is TGTGCCAGCAGCAGTCACGGACAGGGGAGTCTAGCTTTCTTT.